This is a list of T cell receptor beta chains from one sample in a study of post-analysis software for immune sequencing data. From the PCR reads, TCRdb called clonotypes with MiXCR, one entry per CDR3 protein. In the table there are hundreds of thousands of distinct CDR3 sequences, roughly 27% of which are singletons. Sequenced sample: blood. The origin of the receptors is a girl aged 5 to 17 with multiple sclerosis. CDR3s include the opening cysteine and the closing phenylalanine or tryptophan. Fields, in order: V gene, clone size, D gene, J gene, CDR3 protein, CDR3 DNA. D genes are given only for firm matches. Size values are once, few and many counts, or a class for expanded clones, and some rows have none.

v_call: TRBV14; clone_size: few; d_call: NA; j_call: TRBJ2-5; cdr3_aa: CASRSYGLQYF; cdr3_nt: TGTGCCAGCAGGTCTTACGGGTTGCAGTACTTC
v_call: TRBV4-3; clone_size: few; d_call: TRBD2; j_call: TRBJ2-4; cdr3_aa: CASSHDISGIGNIQYF; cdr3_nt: TGCGCCAGCAGCCATGACATTAGCGGGATCGGGAACATTCAGTACTTC
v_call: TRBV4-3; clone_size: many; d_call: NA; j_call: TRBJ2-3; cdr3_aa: CASSRGREADTQYF; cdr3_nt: TGCGCCAGCAGCCGGGGTCGAGAGGCAGATACGCAGTATTTT
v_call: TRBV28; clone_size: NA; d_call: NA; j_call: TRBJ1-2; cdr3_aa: CASSLPPVSIYGYTF; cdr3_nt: TGTGCCAGCAGCTTGCCCCCGGTCTCTATCTATGGCTACACCTTC
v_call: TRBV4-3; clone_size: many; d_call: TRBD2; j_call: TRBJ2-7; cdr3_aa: CASSQSTSGRFYEQYF; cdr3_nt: TGCGCCAGCAGCCAGAGTACTAGCGGGAGGTTCTACGAGCAGTACTTC
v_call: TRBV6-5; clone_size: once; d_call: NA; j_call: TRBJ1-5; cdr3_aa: CASSPGASQPQHF; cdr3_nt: TGTGCCAGCAGCCCAGGTGCGAGTCAGCCCCAGCATTTT
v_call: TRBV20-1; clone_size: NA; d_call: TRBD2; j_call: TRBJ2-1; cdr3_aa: CSAPQRGWSEQFF; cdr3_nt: TGCAGTGCTCCCCAGCGGGGGTGGAGTGAGCAGTTCTTC
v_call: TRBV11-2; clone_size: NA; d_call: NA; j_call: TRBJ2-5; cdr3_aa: CASSLDWGDSRTQYF; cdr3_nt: TGTGCCAGCAGCTTAGATTGGGGGGACTCCAGGACCCAGTACTTC
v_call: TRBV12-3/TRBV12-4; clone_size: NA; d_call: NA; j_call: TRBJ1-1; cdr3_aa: CASSPHEGGEAFF; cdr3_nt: TGTGCCAGCAGTCCGCATGAGGGCGGTGAAGCTTTCTTT
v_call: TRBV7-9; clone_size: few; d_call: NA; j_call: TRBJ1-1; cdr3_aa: CASSFGTTEAFF; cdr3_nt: TGTGCCAGCAGCTTTGGGACGACTGAAGCTTTCTTT
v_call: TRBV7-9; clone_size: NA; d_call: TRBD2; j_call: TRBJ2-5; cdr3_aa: CASVAGQETQYF; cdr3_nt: TGTGCCAGCGTAGCGGGCCAAGAGACCCAGTACTTC
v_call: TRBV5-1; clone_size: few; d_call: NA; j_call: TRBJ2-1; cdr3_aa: CASSPSGASRSYNEQFF; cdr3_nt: TGCGCCAGCAGCCCCAGCGGCGCCAGTCGCTCCTACAATGAGCAGTTCTTC
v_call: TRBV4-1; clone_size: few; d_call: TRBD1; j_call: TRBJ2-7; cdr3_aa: CASSQDFDRGLYEQYF; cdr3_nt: TGCGCCAGCAGCCAGGACTTTGACAGGGGGCTCTACGAGCAGTACTTC
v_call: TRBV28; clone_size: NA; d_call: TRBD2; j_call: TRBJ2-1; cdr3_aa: CASRFGLAGSRQQFF; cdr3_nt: TGTGCCAGCAGGTTCGGACTAGCGGGGTCGCGACAGCAGTTCTTC
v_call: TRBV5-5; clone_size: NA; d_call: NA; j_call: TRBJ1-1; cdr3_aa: CASMGYTEAFF; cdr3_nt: TGTGCCAGCATGGGCTACACTGAAGCTTTCTTT
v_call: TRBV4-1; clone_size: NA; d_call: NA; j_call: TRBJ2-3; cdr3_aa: CASSQSVTTDTQYF; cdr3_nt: TGCGCCAGCAGCCAATCGGTCACGACAGATACGCAGTATTTT
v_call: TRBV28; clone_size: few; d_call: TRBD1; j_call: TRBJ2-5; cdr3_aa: CASSFQTGGGETQYF; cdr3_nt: TGTGCCAGCAGTTTCCAGACAGGGGGCGGAGAGACCCAGTACTTC
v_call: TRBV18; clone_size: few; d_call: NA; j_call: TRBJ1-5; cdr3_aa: CASSPPGAMNSNQPQHF; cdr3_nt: TGTGCCAGCTCACCACCGGGGGCGATGAATAGCAATCAGCCCCAGCATTTT
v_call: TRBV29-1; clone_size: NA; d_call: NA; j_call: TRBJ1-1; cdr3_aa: CSVGGVLNTEAFF; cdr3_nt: TGCAGCGTTGGAGGGGTTTTAAACACTGAAGCTTTCTTT
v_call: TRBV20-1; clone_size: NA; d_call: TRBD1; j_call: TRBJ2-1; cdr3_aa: CSAWDSLSSYNEQFF; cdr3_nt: TGCAGTGCTTGGGACAGCCTGAGCTCCTACAATGAGCAGTTCTTC
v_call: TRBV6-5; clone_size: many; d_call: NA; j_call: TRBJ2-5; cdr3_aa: CASSSAGTQYF; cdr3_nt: TGTGCCAGCAGTTCCGCGGGGACCCAGTACTTC
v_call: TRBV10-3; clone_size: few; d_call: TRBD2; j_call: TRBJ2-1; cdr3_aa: CAIQVGVAGAYNEQFF; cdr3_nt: TGTGCCATCCAGGTCGGCGTTGCGGGAGCCTACAATGAGCAGTTCTTC
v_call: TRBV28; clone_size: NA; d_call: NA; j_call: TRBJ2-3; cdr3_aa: CASSFDSGATDTQYF; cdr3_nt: TGTGCCAGCAGTTTCGACAGTGGGGCCACAGATACGCAGTATTTT
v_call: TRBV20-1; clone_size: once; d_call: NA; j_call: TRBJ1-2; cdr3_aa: CSASSDCGYTF; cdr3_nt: TGCAGTGCTAGTTCGGACTGTGGCTACACCTTC
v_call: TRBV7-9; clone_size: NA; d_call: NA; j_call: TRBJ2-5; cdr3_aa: CASSTGQSGRETQYF; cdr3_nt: TGTGCCAGCAGCACCGGACAGTCCGGTCGAGAGACCCAGTACTTC
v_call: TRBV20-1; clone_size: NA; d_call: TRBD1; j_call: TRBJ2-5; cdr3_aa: CSARTGTGGKTQYF; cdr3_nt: TGCAGTGCTAGAACCGGGACAGGGGGAAAGACCCAGTACTTC
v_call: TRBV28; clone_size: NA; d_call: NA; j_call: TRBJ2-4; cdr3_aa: CASSFAGVAKNIQYF; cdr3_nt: TGTGCCAGCAGTTTTGCCGGGGTAGCCAAAAACATTCAGTACTTC
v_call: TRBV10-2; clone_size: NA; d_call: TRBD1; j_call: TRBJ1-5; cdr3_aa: CASSGNQGAGNQPQHF; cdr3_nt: TGCGCCAGCAGTGGTAACCAGGGGGCCGGCAATCAGCCCCAGCATTTT
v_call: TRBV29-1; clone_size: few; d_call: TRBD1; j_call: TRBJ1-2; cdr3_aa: CSVDGQGHGYTF; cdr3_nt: TGCAGCGTTGATGGACAGGGTCATGGCTACACCTTC
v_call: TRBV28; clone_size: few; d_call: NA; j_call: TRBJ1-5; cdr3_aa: CASSSHDRSGSPQHF; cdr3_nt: TGTGCCAGCAGTTCCCACGACAGGTCCGGTTCGCCCCAGCATTTT
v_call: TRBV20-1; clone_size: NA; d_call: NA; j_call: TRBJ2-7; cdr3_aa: CSAATTRTEQYF; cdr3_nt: TGCAGTGCTGCGACGACTAGAACCGAGCAGTACTTC
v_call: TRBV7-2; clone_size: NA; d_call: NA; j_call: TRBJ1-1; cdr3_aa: CASSLGATPTEAFF; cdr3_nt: TGTGCCAGCAGCTTAGGGGCCACCCCCACTGAAGCTTTCTTT
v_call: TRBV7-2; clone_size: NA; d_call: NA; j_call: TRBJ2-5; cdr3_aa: CASSPGFGPQETQYF; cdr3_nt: TGTGCCAGCAGCCCAGGTTTTGGACCGCAAGAGACCCAGTACTTC
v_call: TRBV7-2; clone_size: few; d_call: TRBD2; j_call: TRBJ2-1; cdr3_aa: CASSLTSVYNEQFF; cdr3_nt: TGTGCCAGCAGCTTAACTAGCGTCTACAATGAGCAGTTCTTC
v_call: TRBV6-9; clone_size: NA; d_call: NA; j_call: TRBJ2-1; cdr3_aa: CASSPDGGHEQFF; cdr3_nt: TGTGCCAGCAGTCCAGATGGGGGCCATGAGCAGTTCTTC
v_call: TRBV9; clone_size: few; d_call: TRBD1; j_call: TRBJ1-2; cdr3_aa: CASSADRAGTRGYTF; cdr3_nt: TGTGCCAGCAGCGCCGACAGGGCCGGCACTAGAGGCTACACCTTC
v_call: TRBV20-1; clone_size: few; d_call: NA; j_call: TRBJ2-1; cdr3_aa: CSAGGTFSGYNEQFF; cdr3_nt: TGCAGTGCTGGCGGGACTTTCTCGGGCTACAATGAGCAGTTCTTC
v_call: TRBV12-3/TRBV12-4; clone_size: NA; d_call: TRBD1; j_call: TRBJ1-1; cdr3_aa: CASSLGTGGNTEAFF; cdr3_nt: TGTGCCAGCAGTTTGGGTACAGGGGGAAACACTGAAGCTTTCTTT
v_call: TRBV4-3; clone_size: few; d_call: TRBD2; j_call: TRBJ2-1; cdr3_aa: CASSQFSLLAGGPSEQFF; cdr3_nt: TGCGCCAGCAGCCAATTCTCATTACTAGCGGGAGGGCCCAGTGAGCAGTTCTTC
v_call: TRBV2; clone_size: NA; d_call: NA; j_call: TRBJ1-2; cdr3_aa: CASSPPGANGYTF; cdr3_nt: TGTGCCAGCAGTCCCCCGGGGGCTAATGGCTACACCTTC
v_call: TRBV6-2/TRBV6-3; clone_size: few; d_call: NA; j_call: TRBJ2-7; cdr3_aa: CASSYSRGIEQYF; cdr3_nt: TGTGCCAGCAGTTACTCGAGGGGTATCGAGCAGTACTTC
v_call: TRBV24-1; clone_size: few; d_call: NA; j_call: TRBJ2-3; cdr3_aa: CATSPFSSTDTQYF; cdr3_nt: TGTGCCACCAGCCCGTTCAGTTCTACAGATACGCAGTATTTT
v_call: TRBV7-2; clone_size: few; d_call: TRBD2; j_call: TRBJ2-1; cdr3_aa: CASSPRTSENEQFF; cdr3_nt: TGTGCCAGCAGCCCCCGGACTAGCGAGAATGAGCAGTTCTTC
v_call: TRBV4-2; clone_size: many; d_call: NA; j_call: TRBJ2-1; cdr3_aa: CASSQAMADYNEQFF; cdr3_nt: TGTGCCAGCAGCCAAGCGATGGCAGACTACAATGAGCAGTTCTTC
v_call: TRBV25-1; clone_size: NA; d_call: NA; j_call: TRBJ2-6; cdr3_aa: CASSAPLGVAGANVLTF; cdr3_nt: TGTGCCAGCAGTGCTCCTCTTGGGGTCGCCGGGGCCAACGTCCTGACTTTC
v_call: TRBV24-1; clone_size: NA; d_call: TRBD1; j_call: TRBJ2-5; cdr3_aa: CVTSDTRTEPGQWMQETQYF; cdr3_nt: TGTGTCACCAGTGATACACGCACTGAACCGGGACAGTGGATGCAAGAGACCCAGTACTTC
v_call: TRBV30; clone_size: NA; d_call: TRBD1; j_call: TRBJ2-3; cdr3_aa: CAWRPNRGRPPDTQYF; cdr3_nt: TGTGCCTGGAGACCCAACAGGGGGAGGCCCCCCGATACGCAGTATTTT
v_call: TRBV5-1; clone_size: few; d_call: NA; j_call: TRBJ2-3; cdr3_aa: CASSLVQHTDTQYF; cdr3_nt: TGCGCCAGCAGCTTGGTACAGCACACAGATACGCAGTATTTT
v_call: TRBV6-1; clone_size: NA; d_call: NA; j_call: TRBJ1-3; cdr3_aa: CAHSFQETSGNTIYF; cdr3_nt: TGTGCCCACTCCTTCCAGGAGACCTCTGGAAACACCATATATTTT
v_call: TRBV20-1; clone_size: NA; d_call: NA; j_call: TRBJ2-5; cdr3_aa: CSASSGAEETQYF; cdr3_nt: TGCAGTGCTAGTTCAGGGGCAGAAGAGACCCAGTACTTC
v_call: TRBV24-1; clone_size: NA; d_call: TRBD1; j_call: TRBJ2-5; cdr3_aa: CATSDRRDRGETQYF; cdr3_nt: TGTGCCACCAGTGACCGCCGGGACAGGGGGGAGACCCAGTACTTC
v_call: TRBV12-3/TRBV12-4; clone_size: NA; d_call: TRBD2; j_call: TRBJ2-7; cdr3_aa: CASSPRTGGASYNEQYF; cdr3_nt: TGTGCCAGCAGTCCCCGCACCGGGGGGGCCTCCTACAATGAGCAGTACTTC
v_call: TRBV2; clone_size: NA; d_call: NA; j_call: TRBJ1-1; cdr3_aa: CASRRGLNTEAFF; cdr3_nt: TGTGCCAGCAGAAGGGGACTGAACACTGAAGCTTTCTTT